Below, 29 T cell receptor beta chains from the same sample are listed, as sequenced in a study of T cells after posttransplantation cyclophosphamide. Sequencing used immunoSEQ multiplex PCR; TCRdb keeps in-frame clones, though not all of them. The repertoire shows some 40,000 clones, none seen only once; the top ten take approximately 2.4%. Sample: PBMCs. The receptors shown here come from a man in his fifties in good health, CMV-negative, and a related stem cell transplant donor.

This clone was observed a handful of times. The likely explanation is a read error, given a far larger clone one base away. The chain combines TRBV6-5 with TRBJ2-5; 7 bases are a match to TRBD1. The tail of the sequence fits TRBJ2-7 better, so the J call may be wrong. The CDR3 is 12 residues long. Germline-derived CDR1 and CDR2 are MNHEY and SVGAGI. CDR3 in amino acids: CASSGDSYEQYF. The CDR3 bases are TGTGCCAGCAGTGGGGACAGCTACGAGCAGTACTTC.

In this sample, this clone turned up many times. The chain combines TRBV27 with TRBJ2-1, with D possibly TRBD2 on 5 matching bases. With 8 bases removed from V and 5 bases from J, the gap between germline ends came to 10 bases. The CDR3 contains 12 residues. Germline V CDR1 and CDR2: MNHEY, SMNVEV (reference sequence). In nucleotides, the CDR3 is TGTGCCAGCGGAGACTACGACAATGAGCAGTTCTTC. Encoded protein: CASGDYDNEQFF.

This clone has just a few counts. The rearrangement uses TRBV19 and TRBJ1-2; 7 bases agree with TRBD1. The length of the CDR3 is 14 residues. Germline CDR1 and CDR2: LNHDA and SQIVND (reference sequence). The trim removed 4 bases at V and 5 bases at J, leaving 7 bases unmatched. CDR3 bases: TGTGCCAGTAGTAAAGACTCAGGGGGTTATGGCTACACCTTC. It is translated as CASSKDSGGYGYTF.

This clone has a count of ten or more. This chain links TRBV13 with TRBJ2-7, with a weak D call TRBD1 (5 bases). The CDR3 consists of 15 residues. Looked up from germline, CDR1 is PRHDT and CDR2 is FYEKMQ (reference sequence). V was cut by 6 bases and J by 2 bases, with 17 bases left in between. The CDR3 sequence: CASRDGQGATYEQYF. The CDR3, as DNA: TGTGCCAGCAGGGACGGCCAGGGCGCGACCTACGAGCAGTACTTC.

The CDR3 is CASGLAPLAGGPREQYF. In nucleotides, the CDR3 is TGTGCTAGTGGTTTGGCCCCCCTAGCGGGAGGGCCGCGGGAGCAGTACTTC. The chain uses TRBV12-5 and TRBJ2-7; 12 positions match TRBD2. Germline assignment: CDR1 LGHNT and CDR2 FRNRAP. The V segment lost 1 base and the J segment 7 bases; nucleotides outside the gene matches: 11. The CDR3 is made up of 17 amino acids.

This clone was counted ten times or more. Here the CDR3 DNA reads TGTGCCAGCAGCTCTAGGACTAGCTTGTCAGATACGCAGTATTTT. This encodes CASSSRTSLSDTQYF. This chain uses TRBV7-9 with TRBJ2-3; 8 bases match TRBD2. Germline trimming cut 4 bases from V and 4 bases from J; bases unmatched to any gene: 7. The CDR3 loop spans 15 amino acids. In germline, CDR1 is SEHNR, CDR2 FQNEAQ (reference sequence).

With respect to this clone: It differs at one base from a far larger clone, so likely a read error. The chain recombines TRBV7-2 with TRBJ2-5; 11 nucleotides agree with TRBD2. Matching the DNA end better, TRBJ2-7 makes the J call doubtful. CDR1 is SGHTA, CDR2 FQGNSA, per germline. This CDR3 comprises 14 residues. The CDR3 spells CASSPGLAAYEQYF. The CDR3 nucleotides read TGTGCCAGCAGCCCGGGACTAGCGGCCTACGAGCAGTACTTC.

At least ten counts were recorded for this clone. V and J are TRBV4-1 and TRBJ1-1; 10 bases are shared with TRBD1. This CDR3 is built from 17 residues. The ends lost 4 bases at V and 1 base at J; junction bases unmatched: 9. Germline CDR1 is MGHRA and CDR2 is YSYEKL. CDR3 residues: CASSPERDRGTNTEAFF. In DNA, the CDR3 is TGCGCCAGCAGCCCCGAAAGGGACAGGGGTACGAACACTGAAGCTTTCTTT.

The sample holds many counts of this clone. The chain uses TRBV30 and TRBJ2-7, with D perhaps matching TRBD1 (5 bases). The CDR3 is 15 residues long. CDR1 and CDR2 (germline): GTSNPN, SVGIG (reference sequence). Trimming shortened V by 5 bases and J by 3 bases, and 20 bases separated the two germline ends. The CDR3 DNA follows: TGTGCCTGGGAGGCCCACCAGGGTTTTGGCTACGAGCAGTACTTC. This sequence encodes CAWEAHQGFGYEQYF.

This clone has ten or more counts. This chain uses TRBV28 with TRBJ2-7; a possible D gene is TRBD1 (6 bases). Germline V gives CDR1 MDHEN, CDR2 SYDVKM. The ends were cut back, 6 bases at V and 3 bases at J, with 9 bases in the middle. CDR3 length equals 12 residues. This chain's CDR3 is CASRTGGYEQYF. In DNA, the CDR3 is TGTGCCAGCAGGACAGGTGGCTACGAGCAGTACTTC.

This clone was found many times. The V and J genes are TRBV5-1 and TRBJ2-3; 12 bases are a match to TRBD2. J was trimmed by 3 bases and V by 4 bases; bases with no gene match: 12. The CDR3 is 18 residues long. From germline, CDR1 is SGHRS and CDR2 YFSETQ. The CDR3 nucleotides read TGCGCCAGCAGCAAGTCGCGAACCGGGACTAGCGGGACAGATACGCAGTATTTT. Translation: CASSKSRTGTSGTDTQYF.

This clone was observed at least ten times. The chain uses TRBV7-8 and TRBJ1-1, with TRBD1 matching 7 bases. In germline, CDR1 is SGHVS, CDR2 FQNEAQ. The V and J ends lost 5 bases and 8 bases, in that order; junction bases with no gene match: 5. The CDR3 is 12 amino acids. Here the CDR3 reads CASSTDRAEAFF. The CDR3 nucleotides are TGTGCCAGCAGCACCGACAGGGCGGAAGCTTTCTTT.

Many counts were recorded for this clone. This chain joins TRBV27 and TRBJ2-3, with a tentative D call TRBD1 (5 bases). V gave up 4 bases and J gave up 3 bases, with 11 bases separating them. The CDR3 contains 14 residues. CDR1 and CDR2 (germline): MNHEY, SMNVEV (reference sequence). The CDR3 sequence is CASSSSGWTDTQYF. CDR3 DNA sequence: TGTGCCAGCAGTTCTTCAGGGTGGACAGATACGCAGTATTTT.

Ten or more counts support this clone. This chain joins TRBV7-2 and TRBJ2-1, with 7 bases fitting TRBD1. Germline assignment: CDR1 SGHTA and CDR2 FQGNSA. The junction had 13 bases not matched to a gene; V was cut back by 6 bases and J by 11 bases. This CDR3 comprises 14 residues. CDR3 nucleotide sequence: TGTGCCAGCAGGTCCGGGACAGTTTACGGGAAGCAGTTCTTC. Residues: CASRSGTVYGKQFF.

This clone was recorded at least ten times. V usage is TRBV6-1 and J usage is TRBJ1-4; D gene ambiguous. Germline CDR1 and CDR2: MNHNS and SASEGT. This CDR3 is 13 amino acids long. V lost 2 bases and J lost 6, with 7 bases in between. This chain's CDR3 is CASSESHDEKLFF. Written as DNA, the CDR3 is TGTGCCAGCAGTGAATCACACGATGAAAAACTGTTTTTT.

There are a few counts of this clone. This CDR3 reads CASSPGAPTSGRTDTQYF. The CDR3 nucleotides read TGTGCCAGCAGCCCGGGCGCCCCAACTAGCGGGAGAACAGATACGCAGTATTTT. This chain links TRBV4-2 with TRBJ2-3; 11 nucleotides agree with TRBD2. The length of the CDR3 is 18 residues. The V and J ends lost 4 bases and 3 bases, in that order; junction bases with no gene match: 12. Per germline, CDR1 LGHNA and CDR2 YNFKEQ.

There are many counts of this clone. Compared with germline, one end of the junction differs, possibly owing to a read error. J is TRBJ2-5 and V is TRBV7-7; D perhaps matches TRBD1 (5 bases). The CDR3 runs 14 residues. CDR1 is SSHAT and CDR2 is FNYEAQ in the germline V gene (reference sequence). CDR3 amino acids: CASSLTGDQETQYF. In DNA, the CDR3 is TGTGCTAGCAGCCTAACAGGCGATCAAGAGACCCAGTACTTC.

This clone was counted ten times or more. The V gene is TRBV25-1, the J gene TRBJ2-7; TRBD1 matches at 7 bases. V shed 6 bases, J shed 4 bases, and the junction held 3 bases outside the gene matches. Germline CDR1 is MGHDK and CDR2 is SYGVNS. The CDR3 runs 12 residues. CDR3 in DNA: TGTGCCAGCAGGGTGGGACAGTACGAGCAGTACTTC. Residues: CASRVGQYEQYF.

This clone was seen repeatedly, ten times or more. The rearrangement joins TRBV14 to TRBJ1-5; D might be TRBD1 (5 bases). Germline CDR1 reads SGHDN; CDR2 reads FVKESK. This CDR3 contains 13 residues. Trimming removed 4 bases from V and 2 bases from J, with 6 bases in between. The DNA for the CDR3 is TGTGCCAGCAGCCTACAGGGCAATCAGCCCCAGCATTTT. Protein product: CASSLQGNQPQHF.

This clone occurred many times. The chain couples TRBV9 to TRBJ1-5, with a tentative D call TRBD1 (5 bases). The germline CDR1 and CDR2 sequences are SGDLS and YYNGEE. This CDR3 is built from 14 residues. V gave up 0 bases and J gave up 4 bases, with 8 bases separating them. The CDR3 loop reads CASSVAPGNQPQHF. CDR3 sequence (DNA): TGTGCCAGCAGCGTAGCTCCAGGGAATCAGCCCCAGCATTTT.

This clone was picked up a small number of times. The CDR3 here is CASRTGTTLREQFF. CDR3 DNA sequence: TGTGCCAGCAGGACCGGGACTACACTTAGGGAGCAGTTCTTC. The chain links TRBV2 to TRBJ2-1; TRBD2 agrees at 7 bases. V gave up 6 bases and J gave up 10 bases; unmatched junction bases: 12. There are 14 residues in the CDR3. The germline gives CDR1 SNHLY, CDR2 FYNNEI.

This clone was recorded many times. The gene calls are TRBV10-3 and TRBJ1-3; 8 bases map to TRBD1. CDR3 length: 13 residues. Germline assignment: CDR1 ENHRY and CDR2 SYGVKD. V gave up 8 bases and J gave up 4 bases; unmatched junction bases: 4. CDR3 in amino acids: CAIQQGDGNTIYF. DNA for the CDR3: TGTGCCATCCAACAGGGGGACGGAAACACCATATATTTT.

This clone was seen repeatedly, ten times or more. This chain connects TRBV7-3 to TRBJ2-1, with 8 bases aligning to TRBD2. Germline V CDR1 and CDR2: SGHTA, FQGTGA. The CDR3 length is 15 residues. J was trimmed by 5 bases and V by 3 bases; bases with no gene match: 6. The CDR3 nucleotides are TGTGCCAGCAGCTTGGGCGGGGGGCTGGACAATGAGCAGTTCTTC. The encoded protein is CASSLGGGLDNEQFF.

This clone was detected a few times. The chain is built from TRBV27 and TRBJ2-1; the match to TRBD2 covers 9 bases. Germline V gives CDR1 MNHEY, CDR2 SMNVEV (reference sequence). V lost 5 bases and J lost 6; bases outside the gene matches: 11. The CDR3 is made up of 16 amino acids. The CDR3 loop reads CASSDGMSGGFNEQFF. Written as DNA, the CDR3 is TGTGCCAGCAGTGATGGGATGAGCGGGGGGTTCAATGAGCAGTTCTTC.

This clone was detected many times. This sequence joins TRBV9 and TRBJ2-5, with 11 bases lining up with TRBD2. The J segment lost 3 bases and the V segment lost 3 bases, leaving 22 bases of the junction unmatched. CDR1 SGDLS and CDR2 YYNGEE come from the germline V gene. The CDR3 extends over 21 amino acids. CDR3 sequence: CASSAFVPGLAAAGSKETQYF. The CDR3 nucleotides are TGTGCCAGCAGCGCCTTCGTCCCGGGACTAGCGGCCGCAGGGAGCAAAGAGACCCAGTACTTC. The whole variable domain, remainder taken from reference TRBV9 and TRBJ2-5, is DSGVTQTPKHLITATGQRVTLRCSPRSGDLSVYWYQQSLDQGLQFLIQYYNGEERAKGNILERFSAQQFPDLHSELNLSSLELGDSALYFCASSAFVPGLAAAGSKETQYFGPGTRLLVL.

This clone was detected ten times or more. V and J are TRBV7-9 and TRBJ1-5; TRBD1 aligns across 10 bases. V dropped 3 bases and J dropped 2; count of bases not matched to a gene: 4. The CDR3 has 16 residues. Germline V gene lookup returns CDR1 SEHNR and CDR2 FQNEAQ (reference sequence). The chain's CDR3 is CASSFGTGAGNQPQHF. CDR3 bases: TGTGCCAGCAGCTTCGGGACAGGGGCGGGCAATCAGCCCCAGCATTTT.

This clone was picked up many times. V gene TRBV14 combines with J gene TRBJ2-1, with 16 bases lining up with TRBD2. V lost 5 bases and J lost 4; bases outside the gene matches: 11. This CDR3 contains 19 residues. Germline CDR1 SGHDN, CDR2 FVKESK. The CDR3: CASSAKPGLAGGPYNEQFF. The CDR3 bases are TGTGCCAGCAGCGCTAAACCGGGACTAGCGGGAGGGCCTTACAATGAGCAGTTCTTC.

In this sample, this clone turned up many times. The DNA of the CDR3 is TGTGCCAGCAGCACAAACACTGAAGCTTTCTTT. Amino acids: CASSTNTEAFF. This chain links TRBV7-9 with TRBJ1-1; D gene ambiguous. Germline loops: CDR1 SEHNR, CDR2 FQNEAQ (reference sequence). The CDR3 loop spans 11 amino acids. Trimming removed 5 bases from V and 2 bases from J, with 3 bases in between.

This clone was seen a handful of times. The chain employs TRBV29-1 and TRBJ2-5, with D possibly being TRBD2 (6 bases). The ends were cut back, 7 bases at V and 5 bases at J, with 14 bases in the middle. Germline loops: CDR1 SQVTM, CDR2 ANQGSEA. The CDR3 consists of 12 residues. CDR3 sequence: CSARLVGETQYF. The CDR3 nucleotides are TGCAGCGCTCGACTAGTCGGGGAGACCCAGTACTTC.